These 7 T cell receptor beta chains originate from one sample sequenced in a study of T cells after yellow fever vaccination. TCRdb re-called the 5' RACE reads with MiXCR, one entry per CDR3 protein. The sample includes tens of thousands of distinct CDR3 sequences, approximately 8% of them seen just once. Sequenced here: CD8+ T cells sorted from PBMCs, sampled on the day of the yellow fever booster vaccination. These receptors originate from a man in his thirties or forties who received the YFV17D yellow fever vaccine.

CDR3 sequence reads: CASSLVPGMGSEQYF. In nucleotides, the CDR3 is TGTGCCAGCAGCTTAGTCCCTGGAATGGGGAGCGAGCAGTACTTC. This sequence joins TRBV7-8 and TRBJ2-7; the D gene is possibly TRBD2 (5 bases). The V and J ends lost 1 base and 6 bases respectively, with 16 bases between them. Germline CDR1 SGHVS, CDR2 FQNEAQ. There are 15 residues in the CDR3.

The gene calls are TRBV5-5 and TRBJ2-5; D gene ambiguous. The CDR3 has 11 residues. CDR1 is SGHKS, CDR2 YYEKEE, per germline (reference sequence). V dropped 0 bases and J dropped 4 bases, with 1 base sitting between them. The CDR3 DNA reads TGTGCCAGCAGCTTGGCAGAGACCCAGTACTTC. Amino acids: CASSLAETQYF.

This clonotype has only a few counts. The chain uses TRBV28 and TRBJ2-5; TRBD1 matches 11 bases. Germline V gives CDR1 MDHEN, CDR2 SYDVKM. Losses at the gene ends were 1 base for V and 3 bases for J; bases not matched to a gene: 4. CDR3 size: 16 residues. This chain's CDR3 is CASSLYGTGGKETQYF. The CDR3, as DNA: TGTGCCAGCAGTTTATACGGGACAGGGGGTAAAGAGACCCAGTACTTC.

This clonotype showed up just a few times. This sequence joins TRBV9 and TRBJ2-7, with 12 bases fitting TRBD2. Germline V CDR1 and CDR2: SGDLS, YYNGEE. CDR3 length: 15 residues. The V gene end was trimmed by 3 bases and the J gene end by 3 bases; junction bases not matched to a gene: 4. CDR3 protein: CASSAGLAGNYEQYF. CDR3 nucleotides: TGTGCCAGCAGCGCTGGACTAGCGGGGAACTACGAGCAGTACTTC.

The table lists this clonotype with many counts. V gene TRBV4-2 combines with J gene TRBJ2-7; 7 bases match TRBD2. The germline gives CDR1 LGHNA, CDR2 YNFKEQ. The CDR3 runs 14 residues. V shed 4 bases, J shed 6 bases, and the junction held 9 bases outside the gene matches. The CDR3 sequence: CASSPGGPGVEQYF. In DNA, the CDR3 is TGTGCCAGCAGCCCGGGAGGCCCGGGGGTCGAGCAGTACTTC.

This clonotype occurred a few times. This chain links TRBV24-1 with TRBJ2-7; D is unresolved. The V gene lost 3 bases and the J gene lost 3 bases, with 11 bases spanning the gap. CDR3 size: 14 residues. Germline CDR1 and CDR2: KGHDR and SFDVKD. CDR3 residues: CATSDSRTDYEQYF. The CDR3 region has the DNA TGTGCCACCAGTGATAGTCGGACCGACTACGAGCAGTACTTC.

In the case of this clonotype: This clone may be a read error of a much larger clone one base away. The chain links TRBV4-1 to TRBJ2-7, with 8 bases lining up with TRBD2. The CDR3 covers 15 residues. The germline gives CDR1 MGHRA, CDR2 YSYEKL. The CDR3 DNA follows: TGCGCCGGCAGCCAACGGGAGGGAAACTCCTACGAGCAGTACTTC. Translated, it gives CAGSQREGNSYEQYF.